This TCR beta chain originates from a study of cytomegalovirus exposure and HLA in healthy donors. Clones were read by immunoSEQ multiplex PCR, and TCRdb kept only the in-frame ones, dropping some. The sample holds fewer than 100,000 clones, approximately 91% seen once. The CDR3 is made up of 13 amino acids. Trimming at V came to 4 bases and at J to 6 bases, leaving 0 bases not matched to a gene. From germline, CDR1 is SEHNR and CDR2 FQNEAQ (reference sequence). The J gene is TRBJ2-2, the V gene TRBV7-9, with 9 bases identical to TRBD2. The source of this sequence is a young man in good health and CMV-seronegative. The sample was PBMCs. CDR3 region: CASSWTSAGELFF. Here the CDR3 DNA reads TGTGCCAGCAGCTGGACTAGCGCCGGGGAGCTGTTTTTT.